This T cell receptor (beta chain) was sequenced during a study of response to subunit inactivated influenza vaccine (dated by TCRdb to the late 2010s). Looking at the study overall: Deep quantitative profiling of the T cell receptor repertoire was used in the study to follow responses to a trivalent subunit inactivated influenza vaccine. Results and caveats for the whole study, not just this receptor: It was suggested by the authors that each seasonal influenza vaccination may recruit only a limited number of new T cells.

Library method: RT-PCR. Instrument used: Illumina HiSeq 2500. The public reads were reanalyzed by TCRdb: fastp trimming at Q25, MiXCR alignment, in-frame beta chains only. One record per CDR3 amino acid sequence lists the most common genes and DNA. Present in this sample are roughly 620,000 distinct CDR3 sequences, over 9% of which were seen just once. Of the sample, approximately 10% falls within the top ten clones. This clonotype has at least ten counts. There is no known antigen for this receptor. Per-base qualities were not stored, and no clone one base away is much larger. From the cysteine up to the phenylalanine, the CDR3 has a length of 18 residues. The DNA shown is the 54-base CDR3, in frame from base 1. Sequences MGHRA (CDR1) and YSYEKL (CDR2) are obtained from the germline V gene. The germline V and J ends show losses of 1 base and 4 bases respectively, and no gene match explains 15 bases of the junction.

These data were also filed under a second study, of T cells expressing NK-cell markers. From that second study: The TCR beta cDNA libraries were made using 5'RACE template switching, a step that added both a universal primer site and unique molecular identifiers. Three sorted T-cell subsets (CD3+CD56+NKG2C+, CD3+CD56+NKG2C- and CD3+CD56-NKG2C+) from eight donors had their TCR beta-chain repertoires profiled. Among the eight sequenced donors, seven were HCMV-seropositive and one was HCMV-seronegative. To restrict sorting to alphabetaTCR-expressing T cells, an anti-gammadeltaTCR antibody was added in several experiments. In more than 5 donors, the dominant CD3+CD56+NKG2C+ clonotypes ranked among the top 10 CD8+ clonotypes, making up about 1.0-8% of CD8+ T cells. Those dominant clonotypes were again the most abundant among CD3+CD56-NKG2C+ cells in several donors, at about 25-60.1%. Whether the expanded NKG2C-expressing T cell clones were specific for HCMV antigens remained unclear. Randomly selected healthy volunteers, three men and five women, were used as the eight sequenced donors. To determine HCMV serostatus, a commercial ELISA kit was used to detect HCMV-specific IgG in serum. Peripheral blood mononuclear cells were isolated from blood by Ficoll density gradient centrifugation. For more than five donors, bulk peripheral blood T-cell repertoires were also sequenced from unsorted PBMC. Synthesis of cDNA was primed from the TCR beta constant segment and was followed by two consecutive PCR amplification steps. Sequencing of the libraries produced 2 x 150 bp reads on Illumina HiSeq 2000/2500, MiSeq or NextSeq. MIGEC handled demultiplexing of the reads and grouping by UMI, while MiTCR was used to assemble and quantify clonotypes. To remove erroneous sequences, TCR cDNA sequences were retained only when supported by two or more reads. The tcR package was used for downstream repertoire analysis, and clonotypes were matched across fractions by CDR3 nucleotide sequence plus V segment. Antigen specificity was annotated against VDJdb with VDJmatch, allowing one amino acid substitution in CDR3.

The sample in question was PBMCs from blood, obtained on the day of vaccination. Recombination linked TRBV4-1 to TRBJ2-5; TRBD1 aligns with 7 central bases. The sequence came from a man aged 45 to 65 who received an inactivated influenza vaccine. Donor details come from another sample of the same person, matched by shared clones. The encoded CDR3 is CASSQVRTGAGMGETQYF. The DNA sequence is given as TGCGCCAGCAGCCAAGTTCGAACAGGGGCCGGGATGGGAGAGACCCAGTACTTC.